This entry concerns a single T cell receptor beta chain. Its antigen remains unknown. Produced via immunoSEQ multiplex PCR; TCRdb's table is partial and in-frame only. The table has about 8,400 clones, approximately 72% seen once. CDR1 and CDR2 from the germline V gene are SGHDT and YYEEEE. V lost 1 base to trimming and J lost 6 bases, with 16 bases between them. This CDR3 comprises 16 residues. This specimen comes from a study of chemoradiotherapy in HPV16-positive cancers. General study findings and limits: Non-HPV-specific T cells did not expand in tumors during treatment, whereas candidate HPV-specific clones and E7-related motifs did.

The sequences come from tumor tissue, collected from a patient who underwent chemoradiotherapy. This receptor was obtained from a human donor with HPV-associated anogenital cancer. The V and J genes are TRBV5-6 and TRBJ2-2, with a possible D match to TRBD1 (5 bases). CDR3 nucleotide sequence: TGTGCCAGCAGCTTGAAGATAGGGGCGATTCCCGGGGAGCTGTTTTTT. It is translated as CASSLKIGAIPGELFF.